Reported below is one TCR beta chain. This entry belongs to a study of blood T cell repertoires in COVID-19. For the study at large: Nucleic acid was either cDNA or gDNA, and it came from T cells, B-cell-depleted T cells, or PBMCs.

Measured with immunoSEQ multiplex PCR; TCRdb has only the in-frame clones, and not every one. The sample has some 250,000 clones; around 87% are singletons. The germline V and J ends were trimmed by 3 bases and 2 bases, with 15 bases remaining between them. Germline CDR1 is SGDLS and CDR2 is YYNGEE. The length of the CDR3 is 16 residues. The source is a woman in her 40s with acute COVID-19. The V and J genes are TRBV9 and TRBJ2-1; perhaps TRBD2 as D (5 bases). The sample taken for sequencing was PBMCs or T cells enriched from blood (not recorded which). The CDR3 protein is CASSASLRRTYNEQFF. CDR3 nucleotide sequence: TGTGCCAGCAGCGCTTCCTTGCGGAGGACCTACAATGAGCAGTTCTTC.